The clone carrying this T cell receptor beta chain turned up a few times. Germline CDR1 and CDR2: SGHTA and FQGTGA. Trimming took off 5 bases at V and 8 bases at J, with 24 bases between the two ends. This CDR3 is 16 amino acids long. The repertoire was sequenced with immunoSEQ multiplex PCR; TCRdb's copy has only in-frame clones and lacks some. Altogether a few thousand clones are present, roughly 84% being singletons, with the ten largest covering over 20%. The data were taken from a study of T cell clonotyping in hematopoietic cell transplantation. The chain employs TRBV7-3 and TRBJ1-2; TRBD1 is a possible D gene (5 bases). The origin of this receptor is a male patient between 55 and 70 years old who had an allogeneic stem cell transplant from an unrelated donor, so T cells may come from the graft donor. Some clones in this sample may be carry-over from other donors' samples. The specimen comprised peripheral blood mononuclear cells, sampled 180 days after allogeneic stem cell transplant. The CDR3 loop is CASSLSVLPGPGGYTF. DNA of the CDR3: TGTGCCAGCAGCCTAAGTGTATTGCCAGGGCCGGGAGGCTACACCTTC.